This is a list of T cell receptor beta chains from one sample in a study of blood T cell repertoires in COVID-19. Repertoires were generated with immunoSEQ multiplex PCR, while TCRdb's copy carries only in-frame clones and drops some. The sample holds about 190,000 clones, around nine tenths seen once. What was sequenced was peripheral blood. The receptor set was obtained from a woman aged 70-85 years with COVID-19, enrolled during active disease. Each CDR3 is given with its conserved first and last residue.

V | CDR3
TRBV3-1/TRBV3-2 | CASSPDRGNSQPQHF
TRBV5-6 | CASSITHRETDTQYF
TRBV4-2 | CASSLGSGPTDTQYF
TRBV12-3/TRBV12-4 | CATRTGGRELFF
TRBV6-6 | CASSYGGTVDNQPQHF
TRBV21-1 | CASRGNRVGQPQHF
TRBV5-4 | CASSVDRQVNYGYTF
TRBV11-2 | CASSTQAGTGVHF
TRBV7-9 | CASSLSGLNEKLFF
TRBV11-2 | CASSISGRYNEQFF
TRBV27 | CASSLSFHRSSEINNEQFF
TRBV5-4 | CASSLAGTGIHNEQFF
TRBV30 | CAWSVADEQYF
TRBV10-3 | CAIRGGLEQFF
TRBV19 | CATPRDRGLDGYTF
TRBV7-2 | CASSWVAADTQYF
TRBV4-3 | CASSHGTDIRYGYTF
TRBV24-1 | CATSDLRVAGGQKETQYF
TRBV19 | CASRIASGNLPDTQYF
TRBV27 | CASSLGQGGGYTF
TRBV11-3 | CASSLDSGLAGVGTGELFF
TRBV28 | CASIQLQGANYGYTF
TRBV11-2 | CASSPSRATGHEQFF
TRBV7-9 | CASSEGLAGGSYNEQFF
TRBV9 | CASSGRGLGYTF
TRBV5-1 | CASSSYQETQYF
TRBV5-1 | CASSRDLAVSYGYTF
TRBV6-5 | CASSLTGRQPQHF
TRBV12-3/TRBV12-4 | CASSGGDGEQFF
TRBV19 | CASSIAGGPYNEQFF
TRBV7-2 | CASSLDQGRETQYF
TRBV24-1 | CATSDTLDTEQYF
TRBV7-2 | CASSSWGEVYGYTF
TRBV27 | CASLSLQTGAYEQYF
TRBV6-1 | CASSERDRANSPLHF
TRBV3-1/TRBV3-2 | CASSQGGAGLLYEQYF
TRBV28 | CASSATGQIFSGANVLTF
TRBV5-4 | CASSSIRDSIYEQYF
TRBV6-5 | CASRLTSNTGELFF
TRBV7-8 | CASSQTGLAGGPKKNEQFF